This T cell receptor beta chain was documented in a study of blood T cell repertoires in COVID-19 (TCRdb year 2020). Background for the entire study: The collaborator samples originated in the United States, Italy and Spain and spanned the acute and convalescent phases of COVID-19. The material from the prospective study consisted of cDNA or gDNA derived from T cells, B-cell-depleted T cells, or PBMCs. Deeply sampled blood TCRbeta repertoires from subjects exposed to, actively infected with, or recovered from COVID-19 were included in the dataset. A freely available public database, intended as a resource for researchers studying the immune response to SARS-CoV-2, is where the repertoires were released. The samples were drawn from two sources: the first 160 participants of the ongoing ImmuneRACE study, and some 1,300 subjects contributed by 6 global collaborators. Sample metadata almost always included a de-identified subject ID, COVID-19 status, age in years and sex. Where available, HLA class I and class II types were taken from metadata supplied by the sample provider and were not determined by assay-based typing.

TCRbeta CDR3 regions were amplified from genomic DNA using the immunoSEQ Assay, a bias-controlled multiplex PCR. The authors' analysis ran thus. The number of nucleated cells in each sample was estimated from the amplification of reference gene primers within the assay. Sequence reads were collapsed and filtered to measure the absolute abundance of every unique TCRbeta CDR3 rearrangement. For each sample, productive Simpson clonality was calculated as the square root of Simpson's diversity index over productive rearrangements. Held by TCRdb, this immuneACCESS table contains in-frame sequences only and omits some clones. Under half of the omission traces to an unresolved V gene where checked; the cause of the rest is unknown. V and J calls plus clone size are reproduced from that table; the DNA served to infer D and trimming. The sample profile shows some 100,000 clones; just under 85% of them were found once. The ten largest account for over 10% of the sample.

CDR1 and CDR2, looked up from the germline V gene, are MDHEN and SYDVKM. The CDR3 contains 15 residues, cysteine and phenylalanine counted. The only DNA kept is the CDR3, 45 bases in frame from the first base. Trimming takes 2 bases from V and 1 base from J, and the germline ends sit 11 bases apart. Points on this clone: It has no known antigen specificity. No base quality values were provided; no much bigger clone lies one nucleotide off.

Collaborating institutions collected whole blood in K2EDTA tubes following their own protocols. For TCRbeta analysis, collaborators shipped samples in one of three forms: frozen whole blood, isolated PBMCs, or DNA extracted from either of those sample types. The study at large found these results: How much clinical and demographic metadata was included differed by source and by participant, and the metadata was provided uncurated.

The sample consisted of peripheral blood. The sequence derives from a man in his forties or fifties with active or convalescent COVID-19. The chain is assembled from TRBV28 and TRBJ1-1; perhaps TRBD1 is the D gene, with 5 bases matching. The CDR3 region: CASSLRGGGNTEAFF. The bases read TGTGCCAGCAGTTTAAGGGGAGGTGGGAACACTGAAGCTTTCTTT.